The T cell receptor (beta chain) under discussion was sequenced for a study of blood T cell repertoires in COVID-19. The CDR3 totals 18 residues. Profiling relied on immunoSEQ multiplex PCR, and the TCRdb table lists in-frame clones only, not all of them. This table holds 130,000 to 150,000 clones, roughly 87% found once. The rearrangement joins TRBV21-1 to TRBJ2-6; TRBD1 is the table's D call, not checked against the DNA. TRBV21-1 is assigned pseudogene status. This TCR was recovered from a human donor in a cohort sampled during active COVID-19. The specimen sequenced was peripheral blood. CDR3 sequence (DNA): TGTGCCAGCAGCAAAGGGGGACAGGGGGGCTCTGGGGCCAACGTCCTGACTTTC. Translating it yields CASSKGGQGGSGANVLTF.